A selection of T cell receptor beta chains follows, all from one sample in a study of T cell clonotyping in hematopoietic cell transplantation. TCRdb's table, derived via immunoSEQ multiplex PCR, lists solely in-frame clones and lacks some. The sample holds about 7,100 clones, 88% seen once. Sequences were derived from peripheral blood mononuclear cells, sampled before stem cell transplant. The receptors stem from a man aged 60-69 years with acute myeloid leukemia. Some clones in this sample may be carry-over from other donors' samples. Each CDR3 is given with its conserved first and last residue. Each record gives: V gene, D gene, clone size, J gene, CDR3 protein, CDR3 DNA. A D gene is named only where the DNA matches it firmly. Clone size is given for some rows only: seen once, a few or many times, or a class if the clone is expanded.

v_gene: TRBV6-5; d_gene: .; abundance: .; j_gene: TRBJ1-1; CDR3aa: CASSPTEGEAFF; CDR3nt: TGTGCCAGCAGTCCGACGGAGGGGGAAGCTTTCTTT
v_gene: TRBV28; d_gene: TRBD1; abundance: few; j_gene: TRBJ1-2; CDR3aa: CASSVGTGVVYGYTF; CDR3nt: TGTGCCAGCAGTGTTGGGACAGGGGTTGTCTATGGCTACACCTTC
v_gene: TRBV25-1; d_gene: .; abundance: .; j_gene: TRBJ2-7; CDR3aa: CASSEPDLPPYEQYF; CDR3nt: TGTGCCAGCAGTGAACCGGACTTACCCCCCTACGAGCAGTACTTC
v_gene: TRBV27; d_gene: .; abundance: .; j_gene: TRBJ1-4; CDR3aa: CASSFRARGEKLFF; CDR3nt: TGTGCCAGCAGTTTTCGGGCACGCGGGGAAAAACTGTTTTTT
v_gene: TRBV7-8; d_gene: TRBD1; abundance: .; j_gene: TRBJ2-5; CDR3aa: CASSRDRGGETQYF; CDR3nt: TGTGCCAGCAGCCGGGACAGGGGAGGTGAGACCCAGTACTTC
v_gene: TRBV6-1; d_gene: .; abundance: .; j_gene: TRBJ1-1; CDR3aa: CASSLHGANTEAFF; CDR3nt: TGTGCCAGCAGCTTACACGGAGCGAACACTGAAGCTTTCTTT
v_gene: TRBV5-1; d_gene: TRBD1; abundance: .; j_gene: TRBJ2-1; CDR3aa: CASSLEGQGGYNEQFF; CDR3nt: TGCGCCAGCAGCTTGGAAGGACAGGGGGGGTACAATGAGCAGTTCTTC
v_gene: TRBV2; d_gene: TRBD1; abundance: .; j_gene: TRBJ1-1; CDR3aa: CASRGDSEAFF; CDR3nt: TGTGCCAGCAGAGGGGACAGTGAAGCTTTCTTT
v_gene: TRBV4-1; d_gene: TRBD2; abundance: .; j_gene: TRBJ2-1; CDR3aa: CASSAGTSNYNEQFF; CDR3nt: TGCGCCAGCAGCGCCGGGACTAGCAACTACAATGAGCAGTTCTTC
v_gene: TRBV4-1; d_gene: .; abundance: .; j_gene: TRBJ2-3; CDR3aa: CASSQDQPGDTQYF; CDR3nt: TGCGCCAGCAGCCAAGATCAACCAGGCGATACGCAGTATTTT
v_gene: TRBV11-2; d_gene: .; abundance: .; j_gene: TRBJ2-3; CDR3aa: CASSLGQPTDTQYF; CDR3nt: TGTGCCAGCAGCTTAGGGCAGCCCACAGATACGCAGTATTTT
v_gene: TRBV16; d_gene: .; abundance: .; j_gene: TRBJ1-5; CDR3aa: CASSQVGPSNQPQHF; CDR3nt: TGTGCCAGCAGCCAAGTCGGACCGAGCAATCAGCCCCAGCATTTT
v_gene: TRBV4-1; d_gene: .; abundance: .; j_gene: TRBJ1-2; CDR3aa: CASSHLLRVGNYGYTF; CDR3nt: TGCGCCAGCAGCCACCTGCTGAGGGTAGGCAACTATGGCTACACCTTC
v_gene: TRBV28; d_gene: .; abundance: .; j_gene: TRBJ2-7; CDR3aa: CASSLVSPRYEQYF; CDR3nt: TGTGCCAGCAGTTTAGTAAGTCCTCGGTACGAGCAGTACTTC
v_gene: TRBV28; d_gene: .; abundance: .; j_gene: TRBJ1-2; CDR3aa: CASSLAGTNYGYTF; CDR3nt: TGTGCCAGCAGTCTGGCAGGAACGAACTATGGCTACACCTTC
v_gene: TRBV5-1; d_gene: .; abundance: .; j_gene: TRBJ1-1; CDR3aa: CASSLTLQGPREAFF; CDR3nt: TGCGCCAGCAGCTTGACCTTACAGGGCCCTCGGGAAGCTTTCTTT
v_gene: TRBV6-1; d_gene: .; abundance: .; j_gene: TRBJ2-3; CDR3aa: CASSEGWATDTQYF; CDR3nt: TGTGCCAGCAGTGAGGGGTGGGCCACAGATACGCAGTATTTT
v_gene: TRBV11-2; d_gene: .; abundance: once; j_gene: TRBJ1-4; CDR3aa: CASSQTRTTNEKLFF; CDR3nt: TGTGCCAGCAGCCAAACCAGAACAACTAATGAAAAACTGTTTTTT
v_gene: TRBV28; d_gene: .; abundance: .; j_gene: TRBJ2-3; CDR3aa: CASSFQGSRDTQYF; CDR3nt: TGTGCCAGCAGTTTTCAAGGGAGTAGGGATACGCAGTATTTT
v_gene: TRBV11-2; d_gene: .; abundance: .; j_gene: TRBJ1-6; CDR3aa: CASSFSGTNNSPLHF; CDR3nt: TGTGCCAGCAGCTTCTCTGGGACAAATAATTCACCCCTCCACTTT
v_gene: TRBV9; d_gene: .; abundance: .; j_gene: TRBJ2-3; CDR3aa: CASSGRTDTQYF; CDR3nt: TGTGCCAGCAGCGGACGGACAGATACGCAGTATTTT
v_gene: TRBV5-1; d_gene: .; abundance: .; j_gene: TRBJ1-4; CDR3aa: CASSLGRRNEKLFF; CDR3nt: TGCGCCAGCAGCTTGGGGCGGAGAAATGAAAAACTGTTTTTT
v_gene: TRBV4-1; d_gene: TRBD1; abundance: .; j_gene: TRBJ1-2; CDR3aa: CASSPRQGTGYTF; CDR3nt: TGCGCCAGCAGCCCCCGACAGGGTACGGGCTACACCTTC
v_gene: TRBV6-1; d_gene: .; abundance: .; j_gene: TRBJ1-1; CDR3aa: CASWGNTEAFF; CDR3nt: TGTGCCAGCTGGGGGAACACTGAAGCTTTCTTT
v_gene: TRBV6-1; d_gene: .; abundance: .; j_gene: TRBJ2-3; CDR3aa: CASSERTATTSTDTQYF; CDR3nt: TGTGCCAGCAGTGAAAGGACAGCGACCACAAGCACAGATACGCAGTATTTT
v_gene: TRBV5-5; d_gene: TRBD1; abundance: .; j_gene: TRBJ2-5; CDR3aa: CASSLATGGAVGETQYF; CDR3nt: TGTGCCAGCAGCTTGGCGACAGGGGGCGCGGTAGGAGAGACCCAGTACTTC
v_gene: TRBV30; d_gene: .; abundance: .; j_gene: TRBJ2-1; CDR3aa: CAWSDPRFRDEQFF; CDR3nt: TGTGCCTGGAGTGACCCCCGTTTCAGGGATGAGCAGTTCTTC
v_gene: TRBV30; d_gene: .; abundance: .; j_gene: TRBJ1-2; CDR3aa: CAWAPLLTASLNGYTF; CDR3nt: TGTGCCTGGGCCCCACTTTTGACAGCAAGCCTCAATGGCTACACCTTC
v_gene: TRBV5-1; d_gene: TRBD1; abundance: once; j_gene: TRBJ2-3; CDR3aa: CASSLRTGQGGGTDTQYF; CDR3nt: TGCGCCAGCAGCTTAAGGACAGGGCAGGGTGGCGGCACAGATACGCAGTATTTT
v_gene: TRBV6-1; d_gene: .; abundance: .; j_gene: TRBJ2-1; CDR3aa: CASRTSLTANEQFF; CDR3nt: TGTGCCAGCAGAACTAGCCTCACGGCCAATGAGCAGTTCTTC
v_gene: TRBV6-5; d_gene: .; abundance: .; j_gene: TRBJ2-7; CDR3aa: CASSYTDLSEQYF; CDR3nt: TGTGCCAGCAGTTACACGGACTTGTCCGAGCAGTACTTC
v_gene: TRBV28; d_gene: .; abundance: .; j_gene: TRBJ2-7; CDR3aa: CASSLVPYEQYF; CDR3nt: TGTGCCAGCAGTTTAGTGCCCTACGAGCAGTACTTC